This entry describes one TCR beta chain. The antigen is undetermined. The source of the sample is a study of chemoradiotherapy in HPV16-positive cancers. Study summary: Candidate HPV-specific clones and shared TCR motifs came from a couple of HPV16-positive patients.

V was pared by 2 bases and J by 3 bases, with 5 bases of the junction left unmatched. CDR1 and CDR2 from the germline V gene are MNHNS and SASEGT. The CDR3 consists of 15 residues. The data were produced by immunoSEQ multiplex PCR, yet TCRdb's version contains in-frame clones alone and is incomplete. The repertoire includes fewer than 10,000 clones, less than 75% of them detected once, and over 9% sits in the top ten. Study findings and constraints: Only two HPV16-positive patients supplied the functional HPV-specificity definition. Candidate HPV-specific clones and E7-related TCR motifs grew in tumor during treatment.

The receptor comes from a human donor with HPV-associated anogenital cancer. V usage is TRBV6-1 and J usage is TRBJ2-3, with 7 bases aligning to TRBD2. The sequencing used tumor tissue, collected from a patient who underwent chemoradiotherapy. The CDR3 DNA follows: TGTGCCAGCAGTGAAATGTCGGGGGGAACAGATACGCAGTATTTT. This gives the protein CASSEMSGGTDTQYF.